The clone carrying this TCR beta chain appeared many times. This record belongs to a study of early T cells in non-severe SARS-CoV-2 infection. Per germline, CDR1 SNHLY and CDR2 FYNNEI. There are 14 residues in the CDR3. Trimming left V 4 bases short and J 3 bases short, with 10 bases between. Molecules of cDNA were individually given unique molecular identifiers that were attached to them. TCRdb ran MiXCR on the 5' RACE reads and lists one entry per CDR3 protein. The sample contains 85,000 to 100,000 distinct CDR3 sequences, 9.5% to 11% of which appear only once. The specimen comprised whole blood, sampled at baseline. The genes are TRBV2 and TRBJ1-5, with D unresolved. The sequence came from an adult who was a healthcare worker with PCR-confirmed SARS-CoV-2 infection or an uninfected control (not recorded which). The chain's CDR3 is CASSASQDNQPQHF. CDR3 nucleotides: TGTGCCAGCAGTGCCTCCCAGGACAATCAGCCCCAGCATTTT.